This T cell receptor (beta chain) appears in the sequencing data of a study of response to subunit inactivated influenza vaccine. CDR1 SGHDT and CDR2 YYEEEE come from the germline V gene. The CDR3 extends over 16 amino acids. The trim removed 4 bases at V and 2 bases at J, leaving 10 bases unmatched. TCRdb passed the RT-PCR reads through MiXCR, listing each CDR3 protein once. Among under 800,000 distinct CDR3 sequences listed, about 15% were seen once. This TCR was recovered from a middle-aged man who received an inactivated influenza vaccine. The rearrangement joins TRBV5-6 to TRBJ2-3; 7 bases fit TRBD2. Sequencing used PBMCs from blood, obtained 14 to 15 days before vaccination. DNA for the CDR3: TGTGCCAGCAGCCCGCCCAAGCGGGGAGCCACAGATACGCAGTATTTT. It codes for CASSPPKRGATDTQYF.